A selection of T cell receptor beta chains follows, all from one sample in a study of blood T cell repertoires in COVID-19. Some clones are missing from TCRdb's copy, which holds only in-frame ones; the method was immunoSEQ multiplex PCR. Of approximately 100,000 clones listed, roughly nine tenths were seen once; the top ten hold over 0.95%. The sequenced material came from peripheral blood. These receptors all come from a man in his sixties with acute or convalescent COVID-19. Both conserved end residues are part of each CDR3. Fields, in order: V gene, D gene, J gene, clone size, CDR3 length, CDR3 DNA, CDR3 protein. A D gene is named only where the DNA matches it firmly. Some rows have no size entry. The others give once, few or many, or a class for an expanded clone.

V gene: TRBV7-5
D gene: -
J gene: TRBJ1-5
clone size: once
CDR3 length: 18
CDR3 DNA: TGTGCCAGAAGCAAAACACCTAGACAGCCAGAGGGCAATCAGCCCCAGCATTTT
CDR3 protein: CARSKTPRQPEGNQPQHF

V gene: TRBV5-8
D gene: TRBD1
J gene: TRBJ2-6
clone size: -
CDR3 length: 17
CDR3 DNA: TGTGCCAGCAGTACAACCGGGACAGGTCCTGGGGCCAACGTCCTGACTTTC
CDR3 protein: CASSTTGTGPGANVLTF

V gene: TRBV5-1
D gene: TRBD2
J gene: TRBJ2-2
clone size: -
CDR3 length: 17
CDR3 DNA: TGCGCCAGCAGCCCAGAGACTAGCGGGATCCTCACCGGGGAGCTGTTTTTT
CDR3 protein: CASSPETSGILTGELFF

V gene: TRBV7-2
D gene: -
J gene: TRBJ2-2
clone size: -
CDR3 length: 14
CDR3 DNA: TGTGCCAGCAGCTCAAAGGGGTGGACCGGGGAGCTGTTTTTT
CDR3 protein: CASSSKGWTGELFF

V gene: TRBV9
D gene: TRBD2
J gene: TRBJ2-1
clone size: -
CDR3 length: 15
CDR3 DNA: TGTGCCAGCAGCGTTGCCGCTAGCGGGAGGTCTGAGCAGTTCTTC
CDR3 protein: CASSVAASGRSEQFF

V gene: TRBV19
D gene: -
J gene: TRBJ1-6
clone size: -
CDR3 length: 13
CDR3 DNA: TGTGCCAGTAATCGCCAGTTCAATTCACCCCTCCACTTT
CDR3 protein: CASNRQFNSPLHF

V gene: TRBV12-3/TRBV12-4
D gene: TRBD1
J gene: TRBJ2-1
clone size: -
CDR3 length: 13
CDR3 DNA: TGTGCCAGCAGGGGACAGGGTTTCAATGAGCAGTTCTTC
CDR3 protein: CASRGQGFNEQFF

V gene: TRBV5-6
D gene: -
J gene: TRBJ1-6
clone size: -
CDR3 length: 13
CDR3 DNA: TGTGCCAGCAGCTTGGAAGGGGGAGATCCCCTCCACTTT
CDR3 protein: CASSLEGGDPLHF

V gene: TRBV11-2
D gene: TRBD1
J gene: TRBJ2-7
clone size: -
CDR3 length: 16
CDR3 DNA: TGTGCCAGCAGCTCAAGGGGACAGATCAAGGTCTACGAGCAGTACTTC
CDR3 protein: CASSSRGQIKVYEQYF

V gene: TRBV2
D gene: TRBD2
J gene: TRBJ2-1
clone size: -
CDR3 length: 15
CDR3 DNA: TGTGCCGCAAGTCCAGCGGGAGGGCTCTATAATGAGCAGTTCTTC
CDR3 protein: CAASPAGGLYNEQFF

V gene: TRBV15
D gene: -
J gene: TRBJ1-1
clone size: -
CDR3 length: 15
CDR3 DNA: TGTGCCACCAGCAGAGATCGTGGAGAGGCCACTGAAGCTTTCTTT
CDR3 protein: CATSRDRGEATEAFF

V gene: TRBV4-1
D gene: -
J gene: TRBJ1-1
clone size: -
CDR3 length: 14
CDR3 DNA: TGCGCCAGCAGCCAACCACAGGCGAACACTGAAGCTTTCTTT
CDR3 protein: CASSQPQANTEAFF

V gene: TRBV2
D gene: -
J gene: TRBJ1-2
clone size: -
CDR3 length: 13
CDR3 DNA: TGTGCCAGCAGTGAGTTCACGGACTATGGCTACACCTTC
CDR3 protein: CASSEFTDYGYTF

V gene: TRBV19
D gene: -
J gene: TRBJ1-4
clone size: -
CDR3 length: 17
CDR3 DNA: TGTGCCAGTAGTATCAAATGGGTAGGACAGTATAATGAAAAACTGTTTTTT
CDR3 protein: CASSIKWVGQYNEKLFF

V gene: TRBV28
D gene: -
J gene: TRBJ2-5
clone size: once
CDR3 length: 15
CDR3 DNA: TGTGCCAGCAGCGCCTCCGACGGGACACGAGAGACCCAGTACTTC
CDR3 protein: CASSASDGTRETQYF

V gene: TRBV6-2/TRBV6-3
D gene: -
J gene: TRBJ1-4
clone size: -
CDR3 length: 15
CDR3 DNA: TGTGCCAGCAGTTCCTACAGTGCAACTAATGAAAAACTGTTTTTT
CDR3 protein: CASSSYSATNEKLFF

V gene: TRBV7-3
D gene: -
J gene: TRBJ2-7
clone size: -
CDR3 length: 13
CDR3 DNA: TGTGCCAGCAGCTTAACGCTAGGCCACGAGCAGTACTTC
CDR3 protein: CASSLTLGHEQYF

V gene: TRBV2
D gene: TRBD2
J gene: TRBJ2-3
clone size: -
CDR3 length: 16
CDR3 DNA: TGTGCCAGCAGCCGACTAGCGGGAGACCCTATGGATACGCAGTATTTT
CDR3 protein: CASSRLAGDPMDTQYF

V gene: TRBV28
D gene: -
J gene: TRBJ1-1
clone size: -
CDR3 length: 15
CDR3 DNA: TGTGCCAGCAGTCGGGGGGGGCAGGGTCACACTGAAGCTTTCTTT
CDR3 protein: CASSRGGQGHTEAFF

V gene: TRBV2
D gene: TRBD1
J gene: TRBJ1-5
clone size: -
CDR3 length: 16
CDR3 DNA: TGTGCCAGCCGTGCGGACAGGGGAGTAGGTAATCAGCCCCAGCATTTT
CDR3 protein: CASRADRGVGNQPQHF

V gene: TRBV28
D gene: TRBD1
J gene: TRBJ1-6
clone size: -
CDR3 length: 19
CDR3 DNA: TGTGCCAGCAGTGCCGGGACAGGGTATAGGGGATCCTATAATTCACCCCTCCACTTT
CDR3 protein: CASSAGTGYRGSYNSPLHF

V gene: TRBV24-1
D gene: -
J gene: TRBJ2-2
clone size: -
CDR3 length: 12
CDR3 DNA: TGTGCCACCAGCAGGGGCACCGGGGAGCTGTTTTTT
CDR3 protein: CATSRGTGELFF

V gene: TRBV19
D gene: -
J gene: TRBJ1-2
clone size: -
CDR3 length: 13
CDR3 DNA: TGTGCCAGTAGTCCGGACGGGGTAGTCAGCTACACCTTC
CDR3 protein: CASSPDGVVSYTF

V gene: TRBV7-9
D gene: -
J gene: TRBJ2-3
clone size: -
CDR3 length: 15
CDR3 DNA: TGTGCCAGCAGCCAGGCGAGTTTGAAGGCAGATACGCAGTATTTT
CDR3 protein: CASSQASLKADTQYF

V gene: TRBV24-1
D gene: -
J gene: TRBJ2-7
clone size: once
CDR3 length: 14
CDR3 DNA: TGTGCCACCAGTGACCCAGGGACATCCTACGAGCAGTACTTC
CDR3 protein: CATSDPGTSYEQYF

V gene: TRBV11-2
D gene: -
J gene: TRBJ2-1
clone size: -
CDR3 length: 14
CDR3 DNA: TGTGCCAGCAGCTTAGGCCCAGCGAGGAGTGAGCAGTTCTTC
CDR3 protein: CASSLGPARSEQFF

V gene: TRBV30
D gene: TRBD1
J gene: TRBJ1-1
clone size: -
CDR3 length: 13
CDR3 DNA: TGTGCCTGGAGTAGACAGGGGATTGCTGAAGCTTTCTTT
CDR3 protein: CAWSRQGIAEAFF

V gene: TRBV18
D gene: -
J gene: TRBJ2-2
clone size: -
CDR3 length: 16
CDR3 DNA: TGTGCCAGCTCCCGGGATCGCTCTACGAACACCGGGGAGCTGTTTTTT
CDR3 protein: CASSRDRSTNTGELFF

V gene: TRBV19
D gene: -
J gene: TRBJ1-4
clone size: -
CDR3 length: 16
CDR3 DNA: TGTGCCAGTAGCACCTTGACGGGGTCCACTAATGAAAAACTGTTTTTT
CDR3 protein: CASSTLTGSTNEKLFF

V gene: TRBV6-5
D gene: -
J gene: TRBJ1-5
clone size: -
CDR3 length: 11
CDR3 DNA: TGTGCTGGGGGCGGCAATCAGCCCCAGCATTTT
CDR3 protein: CAGGGNQPQHF

V gene: TRBV12-5
D gene: TRBD1
J gene: TRBJ1-3
clone size: once
CDR3 length: 14
CDR3 DNA: TGTGCTAGTGGTTTGGAGGGGGCCGGAAACACCATATATTTT
CDR3 protein: CASGLEGAGNTIYF

V gene: TRBV9
D gene: -
J gene: TRBJ1-1
clone size: -
CDR3 length: 13
CDR3 DNA: TGTGCCAGCACCTACGGAGCGAACACTGAAGCTTTCTTT
CDR3 protein: CASTYGANTEAFF

V gene: TRBV11-2
D gene: TRBD1
J gene: TRBJ2-2
clone size: -
CDR3 length: 15
CDR3 DNA: TGTGCCAGCAGCCGACTACAGGGGGCTAACGGGGAGCTGTTTTTT
CDR3 protein: CASSRLQGANGELFF

V gene: TRBV30
D gene: -
J gene: TRBJ1-1
clone size: -
CDR3 length: 13
CDR3 DNA: TGTGCCTGGAATCTCTTCGGGAACACTGAAGCTTTCTTT
CDR3 protein: CAWNLFGNTEAFF

V gene: TRBV10-3
D gene: -
J gene: TRBJ1-1
clone size: -
CDR3 length: 17
CDR3 DNA: TGTGCCATCATCGGGTCCCGCAGGGATCTCTTGAACACTGAAGCTTTCTTT
CDR3 protein: CAIIGSRRDLLNTEAFF

V gene: TRBV6-1
D gene: -
J gene: TRBJ1-2
clone size: -
CDR3 length: 14
CDR3 DNA: TGTGCCAGCAGTGAGGCCCAGACTTCCCTTGGCTACACCTTC
CDR3 protein: CASSEAQTSLGYTF

V gene: TRBV6-5
D gene: -
J gene: TRBJ2-3
clone size: -
CDR3 length: 14
CDR3 DNA: TGTGCCGGCGCAGTGGGGCAGCCGACAGATACGCAGTATTTT
CDR3 protein: CAGAVGQPTDTQYF

V gene: TRBV24-1
D gene: TRBD2
J gene: TRBJ2-1
clone size: -
CDR3 length: 16
CDR3 DNA: TGTGCCACCAGTGATTTGAGCGGGAGCTCCTACAATGAGCAGTTCTTC
CDR3 protein: CATSDLSGSSYNEQFF

V gene: TRBV6-1
D gene: TRBD1
J gene: TRBJ1-5
clone size: -
CDR3 length: 15
CDR3 DNA: TGTGCCAGCAGTGAAATGACAGGGGGTGATCAGCCCCAGCATTTT
CDR3 protein: CASSEMTGGDQPQHF

V gene: TRBV5-8
D gene: TRBD2
J gene: TRBJ2-7
clone size: once
CDR3 length: 16
CDR3 DNA: TGTGCCAGCAGCTTTCCTAGCGGGAGAAGGGTTTACGAGCAGTACTTC
CDR3 protein: CASSFPSGRRVYEQYF

V gene: TRBV27
D gene: TRBD1
J gene: TRBJ1-2
clone size: once
CDR3 length: 15
CDR3 DNA: TGTGCCAGCAGTCCCCTGACAGGGCCTAACTATGGCTACACCTTC
CDR3 protein: CASSPLTGPNYGYTF

V gene: TRBV6-1
D gene: -
J gene: TRBJ1-2
clone size: -
CDR3 length: 14
CDR3 DNA: TGTGCCAGCAGTGAAATACGGCAGGGTGGTGGCTACACCTTC
CDR3 protein: CASSEIRQGGGYTF

V gene: TRBV2
D gene: -
J gene: TRBJ1-5
clone size: once
CDR3 length: 15
CDR3 DNA: TGTGCCAGCAGTAAGGGCAGGGGAAGCAATCAGCCCCAGCATTTT
CDR3 protein: CASSKGRGSNQPQHF

V gene: TRBV11-2
D gene: -
J gene: TRBJ2-2
clone size: few
CDR3 length: 14
CDR3 DNA: TGTGCCAGCAGCCGACGAGGAAACACCGGGGAGCTGTTTTTT
CDR3 protein: CASSRRGNTGELFF

V gene: TRBV7-9
D gene: -
J gene: TRBJ2-1
clone size: -
CDR3 length: 15
CDR3 DNA: TGTGCCAGCAGCTCGACCAGGGTAGTGGGGAATGAGCAGTTCTTC
CDR3 protein: CASSSTRVVGNEQFF

V gene: TRBV4-2
D gene: -
J gene: TRBJ2-1
clone size: -
CDR3 length: 17
CDR3 DNA: TGTGCCAGCAGCCCCACTACCCTGGGGGCAGCAAGCAATGAGCAGTTCTTC
CDR3 protein: CASSPTTLGAASNEQFF

V gene: TRBV5-1
D gene: TRBD1
J gene: TRBJ2-6
clone size: -
CDR3 length: 15
CDR3 DNA: TGCGCCAGCAGCATAGACAGGGCTGGGGCCAACGTCCTGACTTTC
CDR3 protein: CASSIDRAGANVLTF

V gene: TRBV6-6
D gene: TRBD1
J gene: TRBJ2-1
clone size: -
CDR3 length: 13
CDR3 DNA: TGTGCCAGTGGACAGGGGAGGAACAATGAGCAGTTCTTC
CDR3 protein: CASGQGRNNEQFF

V gene: TRBV11-2
D gene: TRBD2
J gene: TRBJ2-4
clone size: once
CDR3 length: 14
CDR3 DNA: TGTGCCAGCACCCGGGCGGGGGAGCAAAACATTCAGTACTTC
CDR3 protein: CASTRAGEQNIQYF

V gene: TRBV11-2
D gene: -
J gene: TRBJ2-1
clone size: once
CDR3 length: 14
CDR3 DNA: TGTGCCAGCAGCTCTAGGGCTAGGGGGAATGAGCAGTTCTTC
CDR3 protein: CASSSRARGNEQFF

V gene: TRBV5-1
D gene: -
J gene: TRBJ1-1
clone size: -
CDR3 length: 14
CDR3 DNA: TGCGCCAGCAGCCCGCCGGGACAAGGGACTGAAGCTTTCTTT
CDR3 protein: CASSPPGQGTEAFF

V gene: TRBV29-1
D gene: TRBD1
J gene: TRBJ1-4
clone size: -
CDR3 length: 14
CDR3 DNA: TGCAGCGTTGCCCGAGGGACAGCAAATGAAAAACTGTTTTTT
CDR3 protein: CSVARGTANEKLFF

V gene: TRBV3-1/TRBV3-2
D gene: TRBD2
J gene: TRBJ2-3
clone size: -
CDR3 length: 18
CDR3 DNA: TGTGCCAGCAGCCAAGGGGGACTAGCGGGAGTAAGCACAGATACGCAGTATTTT
CDR3 protein: CASSQGGLAGVSTDTQYF

V gene: TRBV15
D gene: TRBD1
J gene: TRBJ2-1
clone size: -
CDR3 length: 12
CDR3 DNA: TGTGCCACCAGCGAGGACAGGGGGACACAGTTCTTC
CDR3 protein: CATSEDRGTQFF

V gene: TRBV29-1
D gene: TRBD2
J gene: TRBJ2-1
clone size: few
CDR3 length: 13
CDR3 DNA: TGCAGCGTTGCAGCGGGAGGGCGAAGTGAGCAGTTCTTC
CDR3 protein: CSVAAGGRSEQFF

V gene: TRBV10-2
D gene: TRBD2
J gene: TRBJ2-4
clone size: -
CDR3 length: 14
CDR3 DNA: TGCGCCAGCAGCACCGGGACTAGCAGGAACATTCAGTACTTC
CDR3 protein: CASSTGTSRNIQYF